The present TCR beta chain was sequenced within a study of blood T cell repertoires in COVID-19. Study-wide background: The origin of the acute and convalescent COVID-19 samples was the United States, Italy and Spain.

Germline CDR1 is SNHLY and CDR2 is FYNNEI. V dropped 6 bases and J dropped 6 bases, with 20 bases sitting between them. This CDR3 region has 15 residues. Sequencing was performed with immunoSEQ multiplex PCR; in TCRdb, only in-frame clones are kept and a portion is missing. The data show 250,000 to 350,000 clones, roughly 84% seen once. Seattle cases were enrolled at active infection and followed longitudinally. The source of this sequence is a human donor with COVID-19, enrolled during active disease. The donor label of this sample is uncertain. Source material: peripheral blood. The V and J genes are TRBV2 and TRBJ1-2, with D perhaps matching TRBD1 (6 bases). The CDR3 loop is CASREAGGLGNGYTF. In DNA, the CDR3 is TGTGCCAGCAGGGAGGCCGGGGGGCTCGGAAATGGCTACACCTTC.